These 28 T cell receptor beta chains originate from one sample sequenced in a study of blood T cell repertoires in COVID-19. Clones were sequenced by immunoSEQ multiplex PCR, and TCRdb holds only the in-frame ones, with some missing. The profile shows about 420,000 clones, roughly 89% of them singletons. Sequencing used peripheral blood. The receptors were sampled from a man aged 18 to 29 with COVID-19, enrolled during active disease.

CDR3 protein: CASSQEASGGAYEQYF. The CDR3 nucleotides are TGTGCCAGCAGCCAAGAAGCTAGCGGGGGGGCCTACGAGCAGTACTTC. The chain recombines TRBV4-2 with TRBJ2-7; the match to TRBD2 covers 12 bases. J was trimmed by 2 bases and V by 0 bases; bases with no gene match: 2. The CDR3 extends over 16 amino acids. The germline V gene encodes CDR1 LGHNA and CDR2 YNFKEQ.

This chain links TRBV5-4 with TRBJ2-2, with D possibly TRBD2 on 6 matching bases. Trimming took off 4 bases at V and 7 bases at J, with 20 bases between the two ends. The germline CDR1 and CDR2 sequences are SGHNT and YYREEE (reference sequence). This CDR3 is built from 16 residues. CDR3 residues: CASSQITTSRDGELFF. DNA of the CDR3: TGTGCCAGCAGCCAGATTACGACTAGTCGGGACGGGGAGCTGTTTTTT. The full variable domain, in which reference TRBV5-4 and TRBJ2-2 provide the parts outside the CDR3, is ETGVTQSPTHLIKTRGQQVTLRCSSQSGHNTVSWYQQALGQGPQFIFQYYREEENGRGNFPPRFSGLQFPNYSSELNVNALELDDSALYLCASSQITTSRDGELFFGEGSRLTVL.

The rearrangement links TRBV7-9 to TRBJ2-1; D is unclear. The CDR3 consists of 14 residues. The V gene lost 1 base and the J gene lost 8 bases, with 12 bases spanning the gap. Germline CDR1 reads SEHNR; CDR2 reads FQNEAQ (reference sequence). The CDR3 sequence is CASSLDMVSYEQFF. The CDR3 DNA follows: TGTGCCAGCAGCTTAGACATGGTCAGTTATGAGCAGTTCTTC.

The chain carries TRBV7-9 and TRBJ1-1; the D is unclear. This CDR3 spans 15 amino acids. The germline V gene encodes CDR1 SEHNR and CDR2 FQNEAQ (reference sequence). V was shortened by 1 base and J by 6 bases, with 15 bases between the two germline ends. CDR3 nucleotides: TGTGCCAGCAGCTTAGTTATCGGGGAACGGGCTGAAGCTTTCTTT. Protein product: CASSLVIGERAEAFF.

This rearrangement joins TRBV5-5 to TRBJ1-1; D possibly corresponds to TRBD1 (6 bases). The CDR3 has 15 residues. Germline V lookup: CDR1 SGHKS, CDR2 YYEKEE (reference sequence). Trimming left V 0 bases short and J 2 bases short, with 11 bases between. The CDR3 sequence is CASSLVGAQNTEAFF. The CDR3 DNA reads as TGTGCCAGCAGCTTGGTGGGGGCGCAAAACACTGAAGCTTTCTTT.

The chain joins TRBV5-1 to TRBJ2-7; 9 bases are shared with TRBD1. The CDR3 length is 13 residues. Germline V gene data show CDR1 as SGHRS and CDR2 as YFSETQ. V gave up 3 bases and J gave up 5 bases; unmatched junction bases: 3. CDR3 nucleotide sequence: TGCGCCAGCAGCTGGACAGGGGATAACGAGCAGTACTTC. Its protein is CASSWTGDNEQYF.

This clone has a handful of counts. The chain carries TRBV4-1 and TRBJ2-2; D perhaps matches TRBD2 (7 bases). The CDR3 is 15 amino acids. Trimming took 1 base from V and 7 from J, leaving 13 bases between them. Germline V CDR1 and CDR2: MGHRA, YSYEKL. The CDR3 here is CASSQGGGVGGELFF. For the CDR3, the DNA is TGCGCCAGCAGCCAAGGAGGGGGGGTAGGCGGGGAGCTGTTTTTT.

This rearrangement joins TRBV19 to TRBJ2-7; D might be TRBD2 (5 bases). CDR3 length: 14 amino acids. The germline V gene encodes CDR1 LNHDA and CDR2 SQIVND (reference sequence). V was cut by 0 bases and J by 6 bases, with 12 bases left in between. DNA of the CDR3: TGTGCCAGTAGTATAGATCGGCGAGGGAGCGAGCAGTACTTC. Translated: CASSIDRRGSEQYF.

This clone was counted once. DNA for the CDR3: TGCGCCAGCAGCCTAGGGACAGGGAACACCGGGGAGCTGTTTTTT. Residues: CASSLGTGNTGELFF. The chain joins TRBV23-1 to TRBJ2-2; 8 nucleotides align to TRBD1. TRBV23-1 carries the ORF label, with uncertain function. The CDR3 is 15 residues long. The J segment lost 1 base and the V segment lost 6 bases, leaving 4 bases of the junction unmatched.

The rearrangement links TRBV5-1 to TRBJ2-1; the match to TRBD2 covers 9 bases. CDR1 and CDR2 from the germline V gene are SGHRS and YFSETQ. J lost 2 bases, V lost 0 bases, and 6 bases had no gene match. The CDR3 length is 17 residues. The CDR3 DNA reads as TGCGCCAGCAGCTTGGCCAAGAGCGGGAGGACCTACAATGAGCAGTTCTTC. Translation: CASSLAKSGRTYNEQFF.

The count of this clone is one. The rearrangement links TRBV10-3 to TRBJ2-3; 10 nucleotides line up with TRBD1. The V gene's germline CDR1 is ENHRY and CDR2 SYGVKD. The CDR3 is 16 amino acids. Trimming cost V 4 bases and J 4 bases; bases outside gene matches: 8. This CDR3 reads CAISVRTGGDPDTQYF. As DNA, the CDR3 is TGTGCCATCAGTGTAAGGACAGGGGGAGACCCAGATACGCAGTATTTT.

The chain links TRBV19 to TRBJ1-2; TRBD1 matches 10 bases. With V trimmed by 5 bases and J by 6 bases, 3 bases remained unmatched. The CDR3 sequence is 13 residues long. Per germline, CDR1 LNHDA and CDR2 SQIVND (reference sequence). CDR3 bases: TGTGCCAGTAGTGGACAGGGGGGTGATGGCTACACCTTC. Translating it yields CASSGQGGDGYTF. The variable domain in full, completed from reference TRBV19 and TRBJ1-2, reads DGGITQSPKYLFRKEGQNVTLSCEQNLNHDAMYWYRQDPGQGLRLIYYSQIVNDFQKGDIAEGYSVSREKKESFPLTVTSAQKNPTAFYLCASSGQGGDGYTFGSGTRLTVV.

J is TRBJ2-3 and V is TRBV6-2 or TRBV6-3; maybe TRBD2 (7 bases). This CDR3 spans 15 amino acids. Germline CDR1 reads MNHEY; CDR2 reads SVGEGT. The V and J ends lost 2 bases and 3 bases respectively, with 12 bases between them. The CDR3 spells CASSYGGAQTDTQYF. The CDR3 DNA reads TGTGCCAGCAGTTACGGGGGGGCCCAAACAGATACGCAGTATTTT.

The chain uses TRBV5-4 and TRBJ1-3; no definite D call. Germline CDR1 reads SGHNT; CDR2 reads YYREEE (reference sequence). The V end was cut by 3 bases, the J end by 0 bases, with 13 bases between. This CDR3 region has 16 residues. The CDR3 sequence: CASSSNGLSSGNTIYF. CDR3 DNA: TGTGCCAGCAGCTCGAATGGACTGTCCTCTGGAAACACCATATATTTT.

The chain links TRBV25-1 to TRBJ1-2; D ambiguous. This CDR3 region has 13 residues. Germline-derived CDR1 and CDR2 are MGHDK and SYGVNS. The V gene lost 8 bases and the J gene lost 3 bases, with 13 bases spanning the gap. The CDR3 DNA sequence: TGTGCCAGCTCGCCCGGTCCGGACTATGGCTACACCTTC. This encodes CASSPGPDYGYTF.

V gene TRBV16 combines with J gene TRBJ1-1; 8 nucleotides match TRBD1. Germline CDR1 KGHSY, CDR2 FQNENV. With V trimmed by 4 bases and J by 3 bases, 4 bases remained unmatched. The CDR3 sequence is 14 residues long. CDR3 in DNA: TGTGCCAGCAGCCCATCGACAGGGGACACTGAAGCTTTCTTT. Encoded protein: CASSPSTGDTEAFF.

The chain is built from TRBV3-1 (or the pseudogene TRBV3-2) and TRBJ2-3; D unresolved. CDR1 and CDR2 from the germline V gene are LGHDT and YNNKEL (reference sequence). Between the trimmed V and J ends, which lost 6 bases and 2 bases, there was a span of 9 bases. The CDR3 is 13 amino acids. CDR3 residues: CASRPDNTDTQYF. In DNA, the CDR3 is TGTGCCAGCAGACCCGACAACACAGATACGCAGTATTTT.

The chain joins TRBV28 to TRBJ1-2; possible D gene TRBD1, 6 bases. Trimming pared 10 bases from V and 2 bases from J, leaving 11 bases between. Germline V gene lookup returns CDR1 MDHEN and CDR2 SYDVKM. The CDR3 is 12 residues long. In DNA, the CDR3 is TGTGCCACAACCGACAGGAACTATGGCTACACCTTC. Encoded protein: CATTDRNYGYTF.

The V gene is TRBV19, the J gene TRBJ1-4; 10 bases align to TRBD1. This CDR3 contains 14 residues. V lost 9 bases and J lost 7; bases outside the gene matches: 8. Per the germline V gene, CDR1 is LNHDA and CDR2 is SQIVND (reference sequence). CDR3 region: CASSRQGAGEKLFF. The CDR3 DNA sequence: TGTGCCAGCTCCCGACAGGGGGCGGGTGAAAAACTGTTTTTT.

The chain joins TRBV2 to TRBJ1-1; D is ambiguous. The germline V and J ends were trimmed by 2 bases and 5 bases, with 9 bases remaining between them. Germline-derived CDR1 and CDR2 are SNHLY and FYNNEI. CDR3 size: 13 residues. The CDR3: CASSEYKSTEAFF. For the CDR3, the DNA is TGTGCCAGCAGTGAATACAAGTCGACTGAAGCTTTCTTT.

The rearrangement links TRBV6-1 to TRBJ1-1; no clear D. CDR1 and CDR2 (germline): MNHNS, SASEGT. The CDR3 length is 15 residues. Trimming took 2 bases from V and 6 from J, leaving 16 bases between them. The CDR3 spells CASSEQPLEFPEAFF. The CDR3 DNA sequence: TGTGCCAGCAGTGAACAGCCCTTGGAGTTTCCTGAAGCTTTCTTT.

CDR3 amino acids: CASSQRSGNTIYF. CDR3 nucleotides: TGCGCCAGCAGTCAACGGTCTGGAAACACCATATATTTT. The J gene is TRBJ1-3, the V gene TRBV23-1; D ambiguous. TRBV23-1 belongs to the ORF category, with a function that is uncertain. The CDR3 contains 13 residues. Between the trimmed V and J ends, which lost 2 bases and 1 base, there was a span of 3 bases.

This chain connects TRBV19 to TRBJ1-6; D ambiguous. The CDR3 runs 15 residues. Germline loops: CDR1 LNHDA, CDR2 SQIVND (reference sequence). The germline V and J ends were trimmed by 5 bases and 7 bases, with 15 bases remaining between them. The chain's CDR3 is CASSYFRSPNSPLHF. Here the CDR3 DNA reads TGTGCCAGTAGTTACTTCCGGTCTCCGAATTCACCCCTCCACTTT.

V usage is TRBV14 and J usage is TRBJ2-7, with TRBD2 identical over 13 bases. Germline V gene sequence: CDR1 SGHDN, CDR2 FVKESK. The CDR3 covers 18 residues. The junction had 6 bases not matched to a gene; V was cut back by 0 bases and J by 1 base. CDR3 sequence: CASSQEWGLAGRSYEQYF. CDR3 nucleotides: TGTGCCAGCAGCCAAGAATGGGGACTAGCGGGACGGTCCTACGAGCAGTACTTC. Supplemented by reference TRBV14 and TRBJ2-7, the full variable domain reads EAGVTQFPSHSVIEKGQTVTLRCDPISGHDNLYWYRRVMGKEIKFLLHFVKESKQDESGMPNNRFLAERTGGTYSTLKVQPAELEDSGVYFCASSQEWGLAGRSYEQYFGPGTRLTVT.

The chain has TRBV14 and TRBJ2-1; 7 nucleotides agree with TRBD1. In germline, CDR1 is SGHDN, CDR2 FVKESK. CDR3 size: 18 residues. Trimming took 1 base from V and 0 from J; bases not matched to a gene: 9. The DNA for the CDR3 is TGTGCCAGCAGCCAAGCAATTATGTCAGGGGGCTCCTACAATGAGCAGTTCTTC. Protein product: CASSQAIMSGGSYNEQFF.

The chain couples TRBV28 to TRBJ2-6, with 7 bases aligning to TRBD1. The CDR3 covers 20 residues. The germline V gene encodes CDR1 MDHEN and CDR2 SYDVKM. J gave up 1 base and V 3 bases, and 15 bases lay outside the gene matches. The CDR3: CASSFWGPTGLRSGANVLTF. CDR3 bases: TGTGCCAGCAGTTTTTGGGGGCCGACAGGGCTGAGGTCTGGGGCCAACGTCCTGACTTTC.

This chain links TRBV6-5 with TRBJ2-1, with D unclear. This CDR3 spans 14 amino acids. V lost 2 bases, J lost 9 bases, and 14 bases lay in between. Germline V gene data show CDR1 as MNHEY and CDR2 as SVGAGI. This CDR3 is CASSYRTAETEQFF. CDR3 DNA sequence: TGTGCCAGCAGTTACCGAACAGCCGAGACTGAGCAGTTCTTC.

V and J are TRBV4-2 and TRBJ1-3, with unresolved D. Germline assignment: CDR1 LGHNA and CDR2 YNFKEQ. The CDR3 covers 18 residues. V lost 0 bases and J 0 bases, leaving 15 bases between the germline ends. DNA of the CDR3: TGTGCCAGCAGCCAAGATCCGGCAGGTCCGAGCTCTGGAAACACCATATATTTT. Translation: CASSQDPAGPSSGNTIYF.